This TCR beta chain was recovered during a study of blood T cell repertoires in COVID-19. On the study more broadly: Italy, Spain and the United States were the sources of the convalescent and acute COVID-19 samples. In each case, the material was cDNA or gDNA derived from T cells, B-cell-depleted T cells, or PBMCs.

This CDR3 is built from 14 residues. V lost 5 bases to trimming and J lost 4 bases; unmatched junction nucleotides: 8. Germline CDR1 LGHNA, CDR2 YSLEER. Produced via immunoSEQ multiplex PCR; TCRdb's table is partial and in-frame only. Among approximately 150,000 clones listed, roughly 87% were seen once. This chain links TRBV4-3 with TRBJ2-7; 7 bases agree with TRBD2. The sample was peripheral blood. The sequence was obtained from a woman in her fifties or sixties with acute or convalescent COVID-19. In DNA, the CDR3 is TGCGCCAGCAGCTCACGGATCGGGGGGTACGAGCAGTACTTC. This encodes CASSSRIGGYEQYF.